This entry concerns a single T cell receptor beta chain. This record comes from a study of blood T cell repertoires in COVID-19. Across the study: COVID-19 samples from acute and convalescent phases originated in the United States, Italy and Spain. PBMCs, B-cell-depleted T cells, or T cells were the source of the cDNA or gDNA that made up the material.

The CDR3 covers 15 residues. As processed by the authors: Amplification of reference gene primers provided the estimated nucleated cell counts. Assay used: immunoSEQ multiplex PCR; TCRdb lists only in-frame clones, some missing. The DNA gave D and trimming, while V, J and clone size come from that table. In the table there are 200,000 to 300,000 clones, around four fifths of which are singletons. Material: peripheral blood. This chain joins TRBV12-1 and TRBJ1-1; the DNA was not used to check the table's D call, TRBD1. TRBV12-1 is deemed a pseudogene. The sequence was collected from a man in his 60s with acute or convalescent COVID-19. The CDR3 reads CASSSYRALNTEAFF. For the CDR3, the DNA is TGTGCCAGCAGTTCTTACAGGGCGTTGAACACTGAAGCTTTCTTT.